This TCR beta chain was sequenced during a study of cytomegalovirus exposure and HLA in healthy donors. In the study overall: Of all 360 or so donors who were genotyped, roughly 81% belonged to the Caucasian-associated ancestry cluster.

CDR3 length equals 18 residues. Germline assignment: CDR1 LGHNA and CDR2 YSLEER. V lost 0 bases and J lost 7; bases outside the gene matches: 17. As concerns this clone: Antigen specificity is unknown.

Amplification used 60 Vbeta primers and 13 Jbeta primers. The table came from immunoSEQ multiplex PCR; TCRdb's copy has only in-frame clones and leaves some out. The sample includes tens of thousands of clones, roughly 80% seen only once; the top ten take approximately 3.6%. Study-wide results and caveats: The CMV antigen specificity of three CMV-associated chains was confirmed through in vitro analysis. V- and J-gene trimming of TCR beta was linked (in a later analysis) to a missense DCLRE1C variant. Common viral pathogens seemed to be connected with several of the most significant clusters, according to a later analysis.

This clonotype was sampled from a woman between 35 and 50 years old in good health and CMV-seronegative. Sequencing was performed on PBMCs. The V call is TRBV4-3, the J call TRBJ1-2; 7 nucleotides match TRBD1. DNA for the CDR3: TGCGCCAGCAGCCAAGATTTGGGGAGACAGGGAAATTTAGGTGGCTACACCTTC. Its protein is CASSQDLGRQGNLGGYTF.